Shown below are 15 T cell receptor beta chains from a single sample sequenced in a study of memory CD4+ T cells and cytomegalovirus serostatus. The sort gate was single viable CD3+CD4+CD8-CD45RO+ cells for memory CD4+ T cells. Clones were sequenced by immunoSEQ multiplex PCR, and TCRdb holds only the in-frame ones, with some missing. The sample carries under 55,000 clones, about 80% recorded once. Sequencing used memory CD4+ T cells from blood. The receptors derive from an adult in good health and CMV-seropositive.

The chain uses TRBV28 and TRBJ2-7, with a weak D call TRBD2 (6 bases). Germline values: CDR1 MDHEN, CDR2 SYDVKM. Trimming left V 6 bases short and J 4 bases short, with 7 bases between. The CDR3 is 11 residues long. The CDR3: CASRGRYEQYF. CDR3 nucleotide sequence: TGTGCCAGCAGAGGGAGGTACGAGCAGTACTTC.

This clone appeared a few times. V is TRBV2 and J is TRBJ2-7; no clear D. V lost 3 bases and J lost 0, with 12 bases in between. The CDR3 is 15 residues long. Germline CDR1 reads SNHLY; CDR2 reads FYNNEI. The CDR3 spells CASSDRRLSSYEQYF. CDR3 sequence (DNA): TGTGCCAGCAGTGATAGGCGGCTGAGCTCCTACGAGCAGTACTTC. Drawing the rest from reference TRBV2 and TRBJ2-7, the complete variable domain is EPEVTQTPSHQVTQMGQEVILRCVPISNHLYFYWYRQILGQKVEFLVSFYNNEISEKSEIFDDQFSVERPDGSNFTLKIRSTKLEDSAMYFCASSDRRLSSYEQYFGPGTRLTVT.

This clone has just a few counts. The chain links TRBV19 to TRBJ2-3; TRBD2 matches at 12 bases. Germline assignment: CDR1 LNHDA and CDR2 SQIVND (reference sequence). The V gene end was trimmed by 6 bases and the J gene end by 1 base; junction bases not matched to a gene: 5. The CDR3 spans 16 residues. CDR3 residues: CASRPLAGGRTDTQYF. The DNA of the CDR3 is TGTGCCAGTAGGCCCCTAGCGGGAGGGCGCACAGATACGCAGTATTTT.

The chain employs TRBV7-8 and TRBJ2-7; tentatively, D is TRBD1 (6 bases). V lost 5 bases and J lost 3, with 14 bases in between. CDR3 length equals 14 residues. Germline values: CDR1 SGHVS, CDR2 FQNEAQ. CDR3 protein: CASSLGGTYYEQYF. CDR3 DNA sequence: TGTGCCAGCAGCCTAGGGGGTACTTACTACGAGCAGTACTTC.

This chain connects TRBV6-6 to TRBJ1-2; 9 bases map to TRBD1. This CDR3 spans 15 amino acids. Germline V gene sequence: CDR1 MNHNY, CDR2 SVGAGI (reference sequence). J gave up 2 bases and V 5 bases, and 6 bases lay outside the gene matches. The CDR3 nucleotides are TGTGCCAGCAGTCGACAAGACAGGGGGAACTATGGCTACACCTTC. Amino acid sequence: CASSRQDRGNYGYTF.

This clone is a singleton in its sample. CDR3 loop: CASSRGQGGQPQHF. The DNA for the CDR3 is TGTGCCAGCAGCCGCGGACAGGGAGGACAGCCCCAGCATTTT. This chain links TRBV6-5 with TRBJ1-5; TRBD1 aligns across 8 bases. Germline V gene lookup returns CDR1 MNHEY and CDR2 SVGAGI. V trimming: 6 bases; J trimming: 7 bases; junction bases outside the gene matches: 8. The CDR3 runs 14 residues.

CDR3 nucleotides: TGTGCCAGTAGTCCCCGGGACATAGGCTACAATGAGCAGTTCTTC. This sequence encodes CASSPRDIGYNEQFF. This chain joins TRBV19 and TRBJ2-1; possible D gene TRBD1, 6 bases. Germline V CDR1 and CDR2: LNHDA, SQIVND (reference sequence). The V gene lost 5 bases and the J gene lost 3 bases, with 14 bases spanning the gap. This CDR3 spans 15 amino acids.

V usage is TRBV5-1 and J usage is TRBJ2-7; 7 positions agree with TRBD1. V shed 4 bases and J 7 bases; nucleotides not matched to a gene: 14. Looked up from germline, CDR1 is SGHRS and CDR2 is YFSETQ. This CDR3 has 15 amino acids. The CDR3 loop is CASSPDRAPNREQYF. CDR3 sequence (DNA): TGCGCCAGCAGCCCCGACAGGGCCCCCAATCGGGAGCAGTACTTC.

Here the CDR3 reads CASSRTSGLNEQFF. The CDR3 coding sequence is TGTGCCAGCAGTAGGACTAGCGGTTTGAATGAGCAGTTCTTC. The chain uses TRBV6-5 and TRBJ2-1; 10 nucleotides line up with TRBD2. Germline V lookup: CDR1 MNHEY, CDR2 SVGAGI. The V gene end was trimmed by 5 bases and the J gene end by 7 bases; junction bases not matched to a gene: 5. The CDR3 has 14 amino acids.

In this sample, this clone turned up a few times. The chain combines TRBV2 with TRBJ2-6; D unclear. The CDR3 covers 12 residues. Trimming stripped 5 bases from V and 8 bases from J, with 7 bases between. Germline assignment: CDR1 SNHLY and CDR2 FYNNEI. In DNA, the CDR3 is TGTGCCAGCAGTCTAGATACCAACGTCCTGACTTTC. Translated: CASSLDTNVLTF.

This clone was detected once. The CDR3 DNA reads as TGCGCCAACCCTCCGGCGGAGGGCTCCTACAATGAGCAGTTCTTC. Amino acid sequence: CANPPAEGSYNEQFF. The rearrangement uses TRBV5-1 and TRBJ2-1; D might be TRBD2 (6 bases). Trimming stripped 9 bases from V and 0 bases from J, with 16 bases between. The CDR3 contains 15 residues. Germline-derived CDR1 and CDR2 are SGHRS and YFSETQ.

Only a few counts were recorded for this clone. The chain combines TRBV11-2 with TRBJ2-2; D remains unclear. V was clipped by 3 bases and J by 5 bases, with 7 bases between them. CDR1 is SGHAT and CDR2 is FQNNGV in the germline V gene. The CDR3 has 13 amino acids. CDR3 sequence: CASSLTDTGELFF. The CDR3 DNA follows: TGTGCCAGCAGCTTGACCGATACCGGGGAGCTGTTTTTT.

This chain connects TRBV7-2 to TRBJ2-1, with D possibly being TRBD2 (5 bases). CDR1 and CDR2 (germline): SGHTA, FQGNSA. The CDR3 totals 14 residues. V was cut by 0 bases and J by 7 bases, with 10 bases left in between. The CDR3 bases are TGTGCCAGCAGCTTAGCCGCTAGCTCGAATGAGCAGTTCTTC. It specifies CASSLAASSNEQFF.

As regards this clone: The same CDR3 can be traced to other DNA sequences in this sample. This chain uses TRBV5-4 with TRBJ1-4; no clear D. Germline CDR1 SGHNT, CDR2 YYREEE (reference sequence). The CDR3 is 16 amino acids. The ends were cut back, 0 bases at V and 3 bases at J, with 12 bases in the middle. In DNA form, the CDR3 reads TGTGCCAGCAGCTTGGGAGCCGAAGGACCTAATGAAAAACTGTTTTTT. This gives the protein CASSLGAEGPNEKLFF.

The chain employs TRBV11-3 and TRBJ2-2, with D uncertain. Germline V gives CDR1 SGHNT, CDR2 YENEEA. CDR3 length: 11 residues. V lost 5 bases to trimming and J lost 4 bases, with 2 bases between them. Here the CDR3 reads CASSLTGELFF. CDR3 in DNA: TGTGCCAGCAGCCTCACCGGGGAGCTGTTTTTT.